A selection of T cell receptor beta chains follows, all from one sample in a study of T cell clones after liver transplantation. The method was immunoSEQ multiplex PCR; TCRdb's version includes in-frame clones alone and lacks a portion of them. The repertoire holds around 20,000 clones, with approximately 92% as singletons. The material sequenced was CD8+ T cells from blood, taken 45 to 46 months after liver transplant. Receptor source: a human patient who received a liver transplant. T cells may partly derive from the graft donor. CDR3s include the opening cysteine and the closing phenylalanine or tryptophan. D genes are given only for firm matches. Clone size is given for some rows only: seen once, a few or many times, or a class if the clone is expanded.

d_call	v_call	clone_size	j_call	cdr3_aa	cdr3_nt
TRBD2	TRBV19	NA	TRBJ2-2	CASSIIAGGRELFF	TGTGCCAGTAGTATTATCGCGGGAGGTAGGGAGCTGTTTTTT
TRBD2	TRBV28	NA	TRBJ2-1	CASSWDGGNHEQFF	TGTGCCAGCAGCTGGGACGGGGGGAACCATGAGCAGTTCTTC
NA	TRBV28	NA	TRBJ2-7	CASTPGGRDFYEQYF	TGTGCCAGCACCCCCGGCGGGCGCGATTTTTACGAGCAGTACTTC
NA	TRBV7-2	NA	TRBJ2-7	CASSSPPSYEQYF	TGTGCCAGCAGCTCCCCCCCCTCCTACGAGCAGTACTTC
TRBD2	TRBV6-1	NA	TRBJ2-1	CASSEAPLLADSYNEQFF	TGTGCCAGCAGTGAAGCCCCCTTACTAGCGGACTCCTACAATGAGCAGTTCTTC
TRBD1	TRBV19	NA	TRBJ1-1	CASSHHRDRGAFF	TGTGCCAGTAGCCACCACCGGGACAGGGGGGCTTTCTTT
NA	TRBV9	NA	TRBJ2-1	CASSGAWYNEQFF	TGTGCCAGCAGCGGGGCTTGGTACAATGAGCAGTTCTTC
NA	TRBV19	NA	TRBJ2-7	CASSPGVYEQYF	TGTGCCAGTAGCCCAGGAGTCTACGAGCAGTACTTC
NA	TRBV7-9	NA	TRBJ2-2	CASSSPTHAAGELFF	TGTGCCAGCAGCTCTCCGACACACGCCGCCGGGGAGCTGTTTTTT
NA	TRBV5-1	NA	TRBJ2-7	CASSLSTEGPSYEQYF	TGCGCCAGCAGCTTGAGTACCGAGGGGCCCTCCTACGAGCAGTACTTC
NA	TRBV6-5	NA	TRBJ1-1	CASSRGGGEAFF	TGTGCCAGCAGTCGGGGGGGTGGAGAAGCTTTCTTT
NA	TRBV28	few	TRBJ2-3	CASSFLSGTDTQYF	TGTGCCAGCAGTTTCCTTAGCGGCACAGATACGCAGTATTTT
NA	TRBV28	NA	TRBJ2-1	CASSPRRFYNEQFF	TGTGCCAGCAGCCCCAGGAGATTCTACAATGAGCAGTTCTTC
NA	TRBV2	NA	TRBJ1-5	CASSEEPGARNQPQHF	TGTGCCAGCAGTGAAGAGCCCGGGGCTCGCAATCAGCCCCAGCATTTT
NA	TRBV9	NA	TRBJ2-5	CASSVVGGQETQYF	TGTGCCAGCAGCGTAGTAGGAGGGCAAGAGACCCAGTACTTC
NA	TRBV10-2	few	TRBJ2-7	CATSGEGDHFEQYF	TGCGCCACCTCGGGGGAAGGGGATCATTTCGAGCAGTACTTC
NA	TRBV27	once	TRBJ2-7	CASSLQGDHYEQYF	TGTGCCAGCAGTTTGCAAGGGGATCACTACGAGCAGTACTTC
TRBD2	TRBV29-1	NA	TRBJ2-3	CSVVLAGQGDTQYF	TGCAGCGTTGTTCTAGCGGGACAAGGGGATACGCAGTATTTT
TRBD1	TRBV11-2	NA	TRBJ2-7	CASKSWDRVGSSYEQYF	TGTGCCAGCAAAAGCTGGGACAGGGTCGGGAGCTCCTACGAGCAGTACTTC
NA	TRBV2	NA	TRBJ1-2	CASIIQGPDYGYTF	TGTGCCAGCATTATTCAGGGGCCAGACTATGGCTACACCTTC
TRBD2	TRBV4-2	NA	TRBJ2-3	CASSQEAGGSDTQYF	TGTGCCAGCAGCCAAGAAGCGGGAGGGTCAGATACGCAGTATTTT
NA	TRBV5-1	NA	TRBJ1-1	CASSLGPGGEAFF	TGCGCCAGCAGCTTGGGACCGGGGGGTGAAGCTTTCTTT
NA	TRBV27	NA	TRBJ2-7	CASSRPPPGFYEQYF	TGTGCCAGCAGTCGACCGCCCCCGGGGTTCTACGAGCAGTACTTC
TRBD2	TRBV9	NA	TRBJ2-3	CASSVGQREITDTQYF	TGTGCCAGCAGCGTAGGCCAGCGGGAGATCACAGATACGCAGTATTTT
NA	TRBV7-6	NA	TRBJ1-3	CASSLGGSGNTIYF	TGTGCCAGCAGCTTGGGAGGATCCGGAAACACCATATATTTT
NA	TRBV11-2	NA	TRBJ1-1	CASSLMRWGRPEAFF	TGTGCCAGCAGCTTAATGCGTTGGGGACGGCCTGAAGCTTTCTTT
TRBD2	TRBV27	NA	TRBJ2-1	CASSYASGTYNEQFF	TGTGCCAGCAGTTACGCTAGCGGGACATACAATGAGCAGTTCTTC
NA	TRBV5-1	NA	TRBJ1-1	CASSLATPDRKLEVNTEAFF	TGCGCCAGCAGCTTGGCCACCCCGGACAGAAAACTTGAAGTGAACACTGAAGCTTTCTTT
TRBD2	TRBV6-6	NA	TRBJ2-5	CASSPLGGETQYF	TGTGCCAGCAGTCCCCTCGGGGGGGAGACCCAGTACTTC
NA	TRBV7-2	NA	TRBJ1-2	CASSLTVLDYGYTF	TGTGCCAGCAGTCTGACAGTATTAGACTATGGCTACACCTTC
NA	TRBV18	NA	TRBJ2-1	CASSLPVGDEQFF	TGTGCCAGCTCACTTCCGGTCGGGGATGAGCAGTTCTTC
NA	TRBV11-2	NA	TRBJ2-7	CASSFFGTLYEQYF	TGTGCCAGCAGCTTTTTTGGGACACTCTACGAGCAGTACTTC
NA	TRBV6-5	few	TRBJ1-2	CASSSGPYGYTF	TGTGCCAGCAGTTCGGGACCCTATGGCTACACCTTC
NA	TRBV13	NA	TRBJ2-7	CASSPPVPTYEQYF	TGTGCCAGCAGCCCGCCGGTCCCGACCTACGAGCAGTACTTC
TRBD1	TRBV19	NA	TRBJ1-2	CASNPGQGADGYTF	TGTGCCAGTAATCCGGGACAGGGGGCGGATGGCTACACCTTC
NA	TRBV19	large	TRBJ2-5	CASTPGPAGETQYF	TGTGCCAGTACCCCGGGGCCCGCCGGGGAGACCCAGTACTTC
NA	TRBV27	NA	TRBJ1-1	CASSLSGRMNTEAFF	TGTGCCAGCAGTTTATCGGGGAGGATGAACACTGAAGCTTTCTTT
NA	TRBV5-4	NA	TRBJ2-1	CASSLNRRDEQFF	TGTGCCAGCAGCTTGAACAGGCGTGACGAGCAGTTCTTC
NA	TRBV27	NA	TRBJ2-7	CASSSDVSYEQYF	TGTGCCAGCAGTTCGGACGTATCCTACGAGCAGTACTTC